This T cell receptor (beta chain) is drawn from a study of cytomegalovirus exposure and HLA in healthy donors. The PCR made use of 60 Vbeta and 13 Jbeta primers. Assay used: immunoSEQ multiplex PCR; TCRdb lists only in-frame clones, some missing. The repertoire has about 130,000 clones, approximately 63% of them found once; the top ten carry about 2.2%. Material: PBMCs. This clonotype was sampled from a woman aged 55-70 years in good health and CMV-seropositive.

The CDR3, as DNA: TGCGCCAGCAGCGCTGGCGGGGTAGCGGGAGTCAATGAGCAGTTCTTC. Encoded protein: CASSAGGVAGVNEQFF. The rearrangement joins TRBV5-1 to TRBJ2-1; TRBD2 matches at 9 bases. The CDR3 loop spans 16 amino acids. The J segment lost 6 bases and the V segment lost 4 bases, leaving 11 bases of the junction unmatched. The germline V gene encodes CDR1 SGHRS and CDR2 YFSETQ.